This T cell receptor (beta chain) was profiled in a study of T cell responses to AZD1222 COVID-19 vaccine (dated by TCRdb to the early 2020s). About the investigation overall: AZD1222 recipients whose second dose came at about 4 weeks and those whose second dose came at about 12 weeks were combined into one group, since spike-specific TCR depth and breadth did not differ between the two schedules. A total of 233 trial participants underwent TCR sequencing, of whom about 210 received two doses of AZD1222 and some 26 received two doses of the MenACWY control vaccine. Trial participants were enrolled by age into 18-55, 56-69 and 70-plus year subgroups, with roughly 150, 30 and 60 TCR-sequenced participants respectively.

The CDR3 regions of human TCRbeta chains were analyzed by immunosequencing. As for how the authors treated the data: Repertoire TCRs were checked for matches against a reference library of SARS-CoV-2-specific TCRs that had been generated using the MIRA antigen-specificity platform. Breadth meant the fraction of unique TCRs that were SARS-CoV-2-associated, whereas depth meant the fraction of total T cells that were SARS-CoV-2-associated. Using the MIRA data, every spike-specific TCR was mapped to the spike region that the TCR reacted to and assigned to either a CD4 or a CD8 class. Log10-transformed breadth and depth values were compared by one-way ANOVA with Sidak's multiple comparisons tests. In its TCRdb copy, this immuneACCESS table keeps in-frame sequences only and misses some clones. Where compared with another copy, unresolved V genes explain less than half of these, and the others have no known cause. For V, J and clone size, that table is used; D and trimming come from the DNA. Present in this sample are about 110,000 clones, around 89% of which were seen just once. About 9.3% of the sample is in the top ten clones.

The label giving this sample's time point can be read as: baseline before first vaccination. Vaccinee samples came from UK trials COV001 and COV002, including a single-blind randomized controlled phase 2/3 trial of AZD1222 (ChAdOx1 nCoV-19) in healthy adults. For TCRbeta chain sequencing, PBMC samples from trial participants were taken at day 0 and at day 28 after the second dose. The germline V gene (reference sequence) supplies CDR1 LGHDT and CDR2 YNNKEL. From its cysteine to its phenylalanine, the CDR3 spans 15 amino acids. The retained sequence is limited to the CDR3, 45 bases, with the frame set at the first base. V is cut by 4 bases and J by 4 bases, and the space between the germline ends is 16 bases. This clone was seen more than once but under ten times. What antigen it recognizes has not been identified. Base qualities are not provided; no much larger clone lies one nucleotide away. The investigation overall reported the following: The 56-69-year group was small, and its depth increase did not reach significance, likely because of low power. After two AZD1222 doses, both the breadth and the depth of spike-specific TCRs were significantly higher than at day 0 and than in MenACWY recipients. Most participants were white British and females outnumbered males, and the authors suggested that clonal diversity may have been underestimated. Conclusions about previously exposed vaccinees are limited because only a handful of AZD1222 recipients were SARS-CoV-2 seropositive at baseline. Nearly half of unique spike-specific TCRs reportedly recognized epitopes outside regions mutated in the B.1.351 and B.1.1.7 variants. Vaccine-associated CD4 TCRs spanned the whole spike protein, with dominant responses in regions 160-218 and 743-854. No day 14 peak-response samples were available, so repertoires were characterized only after the peak T cell response.

The receptor was derived from an adult in good health. The input for sequencing was peripheral blood, taken on day 0 of AZD1222 vaccination. Recombination joined TRBV3-1 (or the pseudogene TRBV3-2) with TRBJ1-1; TRBD1 is possibly the D segment (5 matching bases). CDR3 reads: CASSPPGSRGTEAFF. The sequenced DNA: TGTGCCAGCAGCCCGCCAGGGAGTCGAGGCACTGAAGCTTTCTTT.